This T cell receptor (beta chain) was identified during a study of cytotoxic CD8 clonotypes in ibrutinib-treated CLL. V was shortened by 7 bases and J by 4 bases, with 13 bases between the two germline ends. This CDR3 has 13 amino acids. The germline V gene encodes CDR1 MDHEN and CDR2 SYDVKM. Profiling relied on immunoSEQ multiplex PCR, and the TCRdb table lists in-frame clones only, not all of them. In the table there are roughly 160,000 clones, 81% of which are singletons. Sample: PBMCs, taken after 12 months of ibrutinib treatment. This TCR derives from a human donor with chronic lymphocytic leukemia. The chain combines TRBV28 with TRBJ1-1; a possible D gene is TRBD1 (5 bases). CDR3 amino acids: CASKALGATEAFF. Written as DNA, the CDR3 is TGTGCCAGCAAGGCATTAGGGGCCACTGAAGCTTTCTTT.